This T cell receptor (beta chain) was recorded in a study of shared clonotypes between healthy human individuals. Study summary: Each donor contributed plates that comprised three CD4 naive, three CD4 memory, two CD8 naive and one CD8 memory.

Sorted-subset replicate PCR reactions contained around 220 ng DNA, corresponding to tens of thousands of T cell genomes. The table came from immunoSEQ multiplex PCR; TCRdb's copy has only in-frame clones and leaves some out. The table records some 630,000 clones, 72% of them present only once. Division of CD4+ cells produced a CD45RA+ naive subset and a CD45RA-negative memory subset. With regard to this clone: Its antigen remains unknown.

Findings of the study overall: The researchers took only blood, and tissue repertoires probably look different.

The V and J ends lost 4 bases and 2 bases respectively, with 9 bases between them. Germline lookup yields CDR1 MGHDK and CDR2 SYGVNS. The CDR3 spans 14 residues. The genes are TRBV25-1 and TRBJ1-5; D is uncertain. This clonotype was obtained from a woman under 40 in good health. Material: memory CD4+ T cells sorted from blood. Subset specified: CD45RA-negative fraction. This CDR3 reads CASSGSEGNQPQHF. The CDR3 DNA reads as TGTGCCAGCAGTGGGTCAGAGGGCAATCAGCCCCAGCATTTT.